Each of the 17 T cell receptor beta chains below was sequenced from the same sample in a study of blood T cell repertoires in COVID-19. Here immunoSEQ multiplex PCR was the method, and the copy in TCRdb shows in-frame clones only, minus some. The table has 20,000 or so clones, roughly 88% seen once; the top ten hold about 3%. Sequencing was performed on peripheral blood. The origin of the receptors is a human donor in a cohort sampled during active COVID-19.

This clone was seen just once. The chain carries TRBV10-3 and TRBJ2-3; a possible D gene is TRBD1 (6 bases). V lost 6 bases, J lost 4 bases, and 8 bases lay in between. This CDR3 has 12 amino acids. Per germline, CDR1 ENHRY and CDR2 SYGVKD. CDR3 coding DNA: TGTGCCATCAGACAGGGATCAGATACGCAGTATTTT. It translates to CAIRQGSDTQYF.

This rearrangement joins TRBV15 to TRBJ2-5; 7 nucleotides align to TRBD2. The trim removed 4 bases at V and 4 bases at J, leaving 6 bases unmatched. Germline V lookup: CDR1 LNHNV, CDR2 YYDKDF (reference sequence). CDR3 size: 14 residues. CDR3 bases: TGTGCCACCAGCAAACGGACTAGTCGAGAGACCCAGTACTTC. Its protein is CATSKRTSRETQYF.

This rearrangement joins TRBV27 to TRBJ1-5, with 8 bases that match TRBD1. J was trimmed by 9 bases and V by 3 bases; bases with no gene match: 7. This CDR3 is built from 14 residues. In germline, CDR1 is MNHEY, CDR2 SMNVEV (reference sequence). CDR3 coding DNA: TGTGCCAGCAGTTTCGGACAGGGAGGTCGGCCCCAGCATTTT. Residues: CASSFGQGGRPQHF.

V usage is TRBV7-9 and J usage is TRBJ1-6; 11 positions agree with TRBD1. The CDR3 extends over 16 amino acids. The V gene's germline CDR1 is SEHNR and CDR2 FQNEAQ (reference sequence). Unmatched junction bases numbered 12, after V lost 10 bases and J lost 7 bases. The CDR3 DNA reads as TGTGCCACCTCATCCGGGACAGGGGGACCAAATTCACCCCTCCACTTT. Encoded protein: CATSSGTGGPNSPLHF.

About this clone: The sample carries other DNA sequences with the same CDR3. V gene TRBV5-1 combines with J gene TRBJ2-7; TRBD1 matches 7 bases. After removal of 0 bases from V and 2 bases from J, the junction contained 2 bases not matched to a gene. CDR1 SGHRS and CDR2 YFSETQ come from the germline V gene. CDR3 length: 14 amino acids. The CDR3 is CASSLGQGPYEQYF. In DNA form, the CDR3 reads TGCGCCAGCAGCTTGGGACAGGGTCCCTACGAGCAGTACTTC.

CDR3 coding DNA: TGCGCCAGCAGCGGGGCAGAAACTAGCACAGATACGCAGTATTTT. Amino acids: CASSGAETSTDTQYF. The chain is built from TRBV5-1 and TRBJ2-3; possible D gene TRBD1, 5 bases. The CDR3 is 15 amino acids. Deletions cut 4 bases from V and 0 bases from J, with 12 bases between. The V gene's germline CDR1 is SGHRS and CDR2 YFSETQ.

The CDR3 protein is CASMTSGDSNEKLFF. The CDR3, as DNA: TGTGCCAGCATGACAAGCGGGGACTCTAATGAAAAACTGTTTTTT. The chain links TRBV6-5 to TRBJ1-4; a possible D gene is TRBD1 (5 bases). V was shortened by 7 bases and J by 3 bases, with 15 bases between the two germline ends. The CDR3 loop spans 15 amino acids. CDR1 is MNHEY, CDR2 SVGAGI, per germline.

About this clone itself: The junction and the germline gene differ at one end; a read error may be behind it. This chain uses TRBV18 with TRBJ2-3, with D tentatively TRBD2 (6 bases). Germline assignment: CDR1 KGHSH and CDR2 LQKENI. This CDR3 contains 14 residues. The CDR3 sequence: CASSPLPTWTNTEF. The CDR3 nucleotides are TGTGCCAGCTCACCTTTACCCACCTGGACTAACACTGAATTT.

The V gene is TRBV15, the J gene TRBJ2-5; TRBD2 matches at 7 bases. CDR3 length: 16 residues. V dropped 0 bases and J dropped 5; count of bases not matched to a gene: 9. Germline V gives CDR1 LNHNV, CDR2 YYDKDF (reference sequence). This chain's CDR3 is CATSRDRGLDGETQYF. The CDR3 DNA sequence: TGTGCCACCAGCAGAGATCGTGGACTAGATGGGGAGACCCAGTACTTC.

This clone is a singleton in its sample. The CDR3 sequence: CASSLVLGRQTEAFF. DNA for the CDR3: TGTGCCAGCAGCTTAGTCCTGGGGCGCCAAACTGAAGCTTTCTTT. The chain carries TRBV7-9 and TRBJ1-1, with D possibly TRBD1 on 5 matching bases. Germline CDR1 is SEHNR and CDR2 is FQNEAQ (reference sequence). V was cut by 1 base and J by 5 bases, with 14 bases left in between. The CDR3 sequence is 15 residues long. The variable domain in full, completed from reference TRBV7-9 and TRBJ1-1, reads DTGVSQNPRHKITKRGQNVTFRCDPISEHNRLYWYRQTLGQGPEFLTYFQNEAQLEKSRLLSDRFSAERPKGSFSTLEIQRTEQGDSAMYLCASSLVLGRQTEAFFGQGTRLTVV.

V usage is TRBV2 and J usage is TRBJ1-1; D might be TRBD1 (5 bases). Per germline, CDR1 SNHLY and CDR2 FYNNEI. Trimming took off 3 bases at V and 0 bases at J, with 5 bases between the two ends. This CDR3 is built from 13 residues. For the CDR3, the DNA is TGTGCCAGCAGTGACAGGGTGAACACTGAAGCTTTCTTT. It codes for CASSDRVNTEAFF.

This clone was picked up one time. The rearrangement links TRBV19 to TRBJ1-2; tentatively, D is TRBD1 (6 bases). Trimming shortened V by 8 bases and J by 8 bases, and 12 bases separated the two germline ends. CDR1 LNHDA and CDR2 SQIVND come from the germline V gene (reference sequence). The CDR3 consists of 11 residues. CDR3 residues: CASRQGQGYTF. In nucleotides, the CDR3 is TGTGCCAGTCGTCAGGGGCAAGGCTACACCTTC.

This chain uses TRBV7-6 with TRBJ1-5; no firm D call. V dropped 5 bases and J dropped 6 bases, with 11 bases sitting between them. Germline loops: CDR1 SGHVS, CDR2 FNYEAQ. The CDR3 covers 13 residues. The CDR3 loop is CASSRNPGQPQHF. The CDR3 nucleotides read TGTGCCAGCAGCCGTAACCCCGGTCAGCCCCAGCATTTT.

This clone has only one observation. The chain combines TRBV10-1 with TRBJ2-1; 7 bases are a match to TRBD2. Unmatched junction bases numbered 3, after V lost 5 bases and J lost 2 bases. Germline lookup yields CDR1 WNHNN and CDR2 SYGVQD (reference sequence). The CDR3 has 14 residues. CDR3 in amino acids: CASSRGGTYNEQFF. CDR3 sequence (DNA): TGCGCCAGCAGTCGCGGGGGAACCTACAATGAGCAGTTCTTC.

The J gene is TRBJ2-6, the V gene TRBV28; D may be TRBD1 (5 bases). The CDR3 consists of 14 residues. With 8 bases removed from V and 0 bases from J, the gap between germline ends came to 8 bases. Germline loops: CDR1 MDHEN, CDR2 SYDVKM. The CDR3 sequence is CASLQGSGANVLTF. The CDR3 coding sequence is TGTGCCAGCCTCCAGGGCTCTGGGGCCAACGTCCTGACTTTC.

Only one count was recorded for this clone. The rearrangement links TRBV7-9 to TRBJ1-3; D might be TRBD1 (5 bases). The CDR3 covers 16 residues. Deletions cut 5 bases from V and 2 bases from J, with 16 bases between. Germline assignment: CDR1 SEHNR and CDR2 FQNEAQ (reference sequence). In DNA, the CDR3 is TGTGCCAGCAGCCGGACACTGTTCCCCGCTGGAAACACCATATATTTT. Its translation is CASSRTLFPAGNTIYF.

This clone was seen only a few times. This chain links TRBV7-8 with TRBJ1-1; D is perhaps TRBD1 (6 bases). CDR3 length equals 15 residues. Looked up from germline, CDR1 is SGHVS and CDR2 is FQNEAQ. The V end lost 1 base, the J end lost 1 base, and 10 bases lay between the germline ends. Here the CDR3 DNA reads TGTGCCAGCAGCTTAGGTCAGGGGTGGAACACTGAAGCTTTCTTT. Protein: CASSLGQGWNTEAFF.